This section outlines one TCR beta chain sequence together with its context. Across about two dozen US areas, participants ranged in age from roughly 18 to 95 years. Allocation to cohorts depended on clinical history reported by the participants. No more than 2 weeks before study entry, exposed participants had met a case of COVID-19. The record originates from a study of blood T cell repertoires in COVID-19. V shed 5 bases and J shed 5 bases, with 12 bases lying between them. The CDR3 consists of 13 residues. The germline CDR1 and CDR2 sequences are LGHNA and YSLEER. The repertoire was sequenced with immunoSEQ multiplex PCR; TCRdb's copy has only in-frame clones and lacks some. This sample has 230,000 or so clones; 85% occur once, and the top ten carry around 6.3%.

Sequencing input: PBMCs or T cells enriched from blood (not recorded which). This chain links TRBV4-3 with TRBJ1-1, with unresolved D. The TCR sequence derives from a woman between 50 and 59 years old who had been exposed to COVID-19. The CDR3 here is CASSTIRGTEAFF. CDR3 coding DNA: TGCGCCAGCAGCACCATAAGAGGGACTGAAGCTTTCTTT.